This TCR beta chain came from a study of blood T cells in healthy people across ages. This CDR3 comprises 14 residues. The ends lost 0 bases at V and 7 bases at J; junction bases unmatched: 4. In germline, CDR1 is SGDLS, CDR2 YYNGEE. Study-wide points: Higher diversity and more naive CD4+ cells were features of long-lived donors, compared to aged donors.

Next came a second PCR, run for about 7 to 12 cycles, which used a sample-barcoded 5' primer along with a J-beta primer mix. A single record per CDR3 protein comes from TCRdb applying MiXCR to the 5' RACE reads. The sample holds more than 750,000 distinct CDR3 sequences; about 27% are singletons and the top ten take 10%. This clonotype has only a few counts. The antigen remains unidentified. Separately, the same data were catalogued under a study of T cells of mothers and their children. This second study notes: Slightly, though not significantly, more overlap was seen in related than in unrelated mother-child pairs.

The sequencing input was blood. The V and J genes are TRBV9 and TRBJ2-1; 7 bases map to TRBD2. The TCR sequence derives from a woman aged 40 to 49 in good health. DNA of the CDR3: TGTGCCAGCAGCGTAGCGGCTAGCGGTAATGAGCAGTTCTTC. Its translation: CASSVAASGNEQFF.